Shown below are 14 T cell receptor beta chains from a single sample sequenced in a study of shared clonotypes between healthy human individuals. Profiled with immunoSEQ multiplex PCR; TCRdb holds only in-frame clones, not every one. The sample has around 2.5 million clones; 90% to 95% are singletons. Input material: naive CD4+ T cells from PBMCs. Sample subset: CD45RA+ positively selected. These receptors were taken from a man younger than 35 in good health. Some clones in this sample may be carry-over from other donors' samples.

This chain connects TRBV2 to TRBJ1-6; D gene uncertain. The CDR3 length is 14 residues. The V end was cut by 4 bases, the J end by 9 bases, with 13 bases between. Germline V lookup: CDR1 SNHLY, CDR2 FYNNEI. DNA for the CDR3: TGTGCCAGCAGTGTATCCCTCGCCGGTTCACCCCTCCACTTT. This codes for CASSVSLAGSPLHF.

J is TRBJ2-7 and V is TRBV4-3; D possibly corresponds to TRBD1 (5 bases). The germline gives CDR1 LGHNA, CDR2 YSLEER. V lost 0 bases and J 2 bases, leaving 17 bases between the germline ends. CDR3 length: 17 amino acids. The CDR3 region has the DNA TGCGCCAGCAGCCAAGATTTTCGCCAGGGTCGGGCCTACGAGCAGTACTTC. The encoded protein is CASSQDFRQGRAYEQYF.

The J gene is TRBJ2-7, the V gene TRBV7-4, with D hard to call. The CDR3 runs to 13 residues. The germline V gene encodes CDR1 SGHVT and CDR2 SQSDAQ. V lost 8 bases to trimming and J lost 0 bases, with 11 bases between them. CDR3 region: CASPDWGSYEQYF. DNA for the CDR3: TGTGCCAGCCCCGACTGGGGCTCCTACGAGCAGTACTTC.

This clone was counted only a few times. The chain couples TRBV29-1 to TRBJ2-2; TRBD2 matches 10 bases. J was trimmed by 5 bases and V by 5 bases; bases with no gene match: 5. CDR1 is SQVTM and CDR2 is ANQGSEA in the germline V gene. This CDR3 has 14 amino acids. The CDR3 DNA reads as TGCAGCGTTTCCCAGCGGGGGGGAACCGGGGAGCTGTTTTTT. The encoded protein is CSVSQRGGTGELFF.

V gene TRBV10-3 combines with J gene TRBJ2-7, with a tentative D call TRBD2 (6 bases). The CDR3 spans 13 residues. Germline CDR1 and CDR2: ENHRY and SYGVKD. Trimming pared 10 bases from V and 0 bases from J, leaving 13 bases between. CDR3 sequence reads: CATSRETSYEQYF. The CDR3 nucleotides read TGTGCCACCTCCCGGGAGACCTCCTACGAGCAGTACTTC.

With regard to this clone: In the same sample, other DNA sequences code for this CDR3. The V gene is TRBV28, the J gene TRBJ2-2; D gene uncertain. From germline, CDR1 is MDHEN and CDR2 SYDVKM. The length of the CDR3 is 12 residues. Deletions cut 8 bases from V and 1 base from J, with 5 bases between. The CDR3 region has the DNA TGTGCCAGCCGACAGAACACCGGGGAGCTGTTTTTT. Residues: CASRQNTGELFF.

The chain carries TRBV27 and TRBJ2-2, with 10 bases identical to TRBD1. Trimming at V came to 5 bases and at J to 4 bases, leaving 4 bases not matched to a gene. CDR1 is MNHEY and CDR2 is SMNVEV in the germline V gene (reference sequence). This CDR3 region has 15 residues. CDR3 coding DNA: TGTGCCAGCAGTACCAGGGACAGGGGCACCGGGGAGCTGTTTTTT. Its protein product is CASSTRDRGTGELFF.

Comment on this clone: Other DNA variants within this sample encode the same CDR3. CDR3 DNA sequence: TGCGCCAGCAGCTTCCTAGCGGGAGGGAACAATGAGCAGTTCTTC. It is translated as CASSFLAGGNNEQFF. The chain employs TRBV5-1 and TRBJ2-1, with 12 bases aligning to TRBD2. After removal of 2 bases from V and 5 bases from J, the junction contained 2 bases not matched to a gene. The CDR3 is 15 amino acids. Germline V gives CDR1 SGHRS, CDR2 YFSETQ. Full variable domain (rest looked up from reference TRBV5-1 and TRBJ2-1): KAGVTQTPRYLIKTRGQQVTLSCSPISGHRSVSWYQQTPGQGLQFLFEYFSETQRNKGNFPGRFSGRQFSNSRSEMNVSTLELGDSALYLCASSFLAGGNNEQFFGPGTRLTVL.

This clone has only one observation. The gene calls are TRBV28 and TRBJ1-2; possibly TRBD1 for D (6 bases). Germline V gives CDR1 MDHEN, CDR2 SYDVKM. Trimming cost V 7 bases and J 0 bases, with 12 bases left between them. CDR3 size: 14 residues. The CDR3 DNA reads TGTGCCAGCAACCAACAGGGAGCTAACTATGGCTACACCTTC. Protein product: CASNQQGANYGYTF.

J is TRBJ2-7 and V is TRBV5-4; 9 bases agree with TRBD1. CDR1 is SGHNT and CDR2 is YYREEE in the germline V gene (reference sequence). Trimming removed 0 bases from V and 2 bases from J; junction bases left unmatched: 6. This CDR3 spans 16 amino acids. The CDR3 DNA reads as TGTGCCAGCAGCTTGGGGGGAGGGACAGGGACCTACGAGCAGTACTTC. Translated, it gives CASSLGGGTGTYEQYF. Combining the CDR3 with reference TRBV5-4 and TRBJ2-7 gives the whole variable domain ETGVTQSPTHLIKTRGQQVTLRCSSQSGHNTVSWYQQALGQGPQFIFQYYREEENGRGNFPPRFSGLQFPNYSSELNVNALELDDSALYLCASSLGGGTGTYEQYFGPGTRLTVT.

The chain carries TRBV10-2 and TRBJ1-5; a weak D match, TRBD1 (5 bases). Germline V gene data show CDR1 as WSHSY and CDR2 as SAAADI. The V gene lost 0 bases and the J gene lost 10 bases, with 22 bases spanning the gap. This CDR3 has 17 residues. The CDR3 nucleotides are TGCGCCAGCAGTGAGTCTCTGCCCGGGACGAGTCTCCCCCCCCAGCATTTT. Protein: CASSESLPGTSLPPQHF.

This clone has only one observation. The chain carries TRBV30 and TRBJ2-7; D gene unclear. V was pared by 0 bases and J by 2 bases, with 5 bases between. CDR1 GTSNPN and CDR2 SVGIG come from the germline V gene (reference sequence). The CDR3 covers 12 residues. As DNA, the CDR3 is TGTGCCTGGAGTGTCGCAGCCTACGAGCAGTACTTC. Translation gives CAWSVAAYEQYF.

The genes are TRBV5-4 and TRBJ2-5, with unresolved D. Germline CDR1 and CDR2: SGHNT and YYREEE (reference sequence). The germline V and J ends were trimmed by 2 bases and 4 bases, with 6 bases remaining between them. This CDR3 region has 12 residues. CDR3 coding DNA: TGTGCCAGCAGCTTTGGCGGAGAGACCCAGTACTTC. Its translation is CASSFGGETQYF.

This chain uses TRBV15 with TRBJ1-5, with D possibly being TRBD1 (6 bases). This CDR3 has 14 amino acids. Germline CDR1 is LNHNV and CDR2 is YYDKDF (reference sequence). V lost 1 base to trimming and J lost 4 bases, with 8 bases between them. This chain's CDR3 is CATSRGQENQPQHF. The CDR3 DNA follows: TGTGCCACCAGCAGAGGACAGGAAAATCAGCCCCAGCATTTT.